This TCR beta chain was captured by sequencing in a study of cytomegalovirus exposure and HLA in healthy donors. General study points: V- and J-gene trimming of TCR beta was linked (in a later analysis) to a missense DCLRE1C variant. Most TCR beta V segments were productive about 90% or about 30% of the time in an earlier analysis.

A remark on this clone: Its target is not known.

The PCR was carried out with 60 Vbeta primers and 13 Jbeta primers. Measured with immunoSEQ multiplex PCR; TCRdb has only the in-frame clones, and not every one. The repertoire consists of some 71,000 clones, with roughly 80% occurring once and the leading ten covering about a fifth. Trimming took 7 bases from V and 2 from J, leaving 21 bases between them. CDR3 size: 15 residues. Germline CDR1 is SQVTM and CDR2 is ANQGSEA. This sequence joins TRBV29-1 and TRBJ2-7, with TRBD2 as a possible D gene (5 bases). The clonotype was recovered from a woman aged 25-40 years in good health and CMV-seropositive. The sequencing input was PBMCs. The CDR3 DNA sequence: TGCAGCGCGCGGGTACCAGGCCCTCTTCCCTACGAGCAGTACTTC. Residues: CSARVPGPLPYEQYF.